The 20 T cell receptor beta chains given below trace back to one sample, sequenced in a study of shared clonotypes between healthy human individuals. Here immunoSEQ multiplex PCR was the method, and the copy in TCRdb shows in-frame clones only, minus some. The sample lists around 1.1 million clones; about 72% were seen once. The source material was memory CD4+ T cells from PBMCs. Subset defined: CD45RA-negative fraction. The receptors here all came from a man aged 18-30 years in good health. Some clones in this sample may be carry-over from other donors' samples.

This clone was observed a handful of times. This sequence joins TRBV9 and TRBJ2-7; TRBD1 agrees at 7 bases. J lost 1 base, V lost 2 bases, and 6 bases had no gene match. Per germline, CDR1 SGDLS and CDR2 YYNGEE. This CDR3 has 15 amino acids. CDR3 sequence: CASSVSVTGSYEQYF. The CDR3 region has the DNA TGTGCCAGCAGCGTCAGCGTGACAGGGTCCTACGAGCAGTACTTC.

The chain is built from TRBV5-1 and TRBJ2-5; D call uncertain. V was cut by 0 bases and J by 4 bases, with 13 bases left in between. Germline CDR1 reads SGHRS; CDR2 reads YFSETQ. This CDR3 is 15 amino acids long. The CDR3 DNA reads TGCGCCAGCAGCTTGGGGGCCTCTTTCCCAGAGACCCAGTACTTC. Translation: CASSLGASFPETQYF.

This clone was seen more than once but under ten times. The rearrangement links TRBV6-6 to TRBJ1-5; no reliable D call. Looked up from germline, CDR1 is MNHNY and CDR2 is SVGAGI (reference sequence). The V end was cut by 0 bases, the J end by 5 bases, with 8 bases between. There are 14 residues in the CDR3. The CDR3 bases are TGTGCCAGCAGTTACTCGGGCAGCTATCAGCCCCAGCATTTT. As protein: CASSYSGSYQPQHF.

The chain employs TRBV2 and TRBJ1-4; the D gene is possibly TRBD1 (5 bases). Looked up from germline, CDR1 is SNHLY and CDR2 is FYNNEI. Between the trimmed V and J ends, which lost 5 bases and 5 bases, there was a span of 18 bases. The length of the CDR3 is 16 residues. DNA for the CDR3: TGTGCCAGCAGTAAAACCCTTTGGGGGACCAATGAAAAACTGTTTTTT. It translates to CASSKTLWGTNEKLFF.

V usage is TRBV2 and J usage is TRBJ1-5; TRBD1 agrees at 7 bases. The CDR3 sequence is 17 residues long. Germline V gene data show CDR1 as SNHLY and CDR2 as FYNNEI. Trimming cost V 5 bases and J 4 bases; bases outside gene matches: 14. DNA for the CDR3: TGTGCCAGCAGTTTAAGAGCCTCCGGGACAGATAATCAGCCCCAGCATTTT. Residues: CASSLRASGTDNQPQHF. The full variable domain, rest sourced from reference TRBV2 and TRBJ1-5, is EPEVTQTPSHQVTQMGQEVILRCVPISNHLYFYWYRQILGQKVEFLVSFYNNEISEKSEIFDDQFSVERPDGSNFTLKIRSTKLEDSAMYFCASSLRASGTDNQPQHFGDGTRLSIL.

This rearrangement joins TRBV6-5 to TRBJ2-7; D gene uncertain. This CDR3 spans 16 amino acids. The germline V and J ends were trimmed by 0 bases and 0 bases, with 12 bases remaining between them. Looked up from germline, CDR1 is MNHEY and CDR2 is SVGAGI. In nucleotides, the CDR3 is TGTGCCAGCAGTTACTCTCAAAGGGTTGTCTCCTACGAGCAGTACTTC. Amino acids: CASSYSQRVVSYEQYF.

This chain connects TRBV6-5 to TRBJ1-2, with D maybe TRBD1 (5 bases). V gave up 6 bases and J gave up 3 bases, with 11 bases separating them. The CDR3 consists of 13 residues. In germline, CDR1 is MNHEY, CDR2 SVGAGI. The CDR3 sequence is CASSVDSYYGYTF. In DNA form, the CDR3 reads TGTGCCAGCAGCGTCGACAGCTACTATGGCTACACCTTC.

The chain recombines TRBV7-9 with TRBJ1-6, with D uncertain. The CDR3 loop spans 14 amino acids. The germline V and J ends were trimmed by 2 bases and 9 bases, with 11 bases remaining between them. Germline values: CDR1 SEHNR, CDR2 FQNEAQ (reference sequence). DNA for the CDR3: TGTGCCAGCAGCTTAATCCTTGGGAGTTCACCCCTCCACTTT. Its translation is CASSLILGSSPLHF.

J is TRBJ1-5 and V is TRBV9; D unresolved. Looked up from germline, CDR1 is SGDLS and CDR2 is YYNGEE. Trimming took off 0 bases at V and 1 base at J, with 8 bases between the two ends. The CDR3 sequence is 15 residues long. Written as DNA, the CDR3 is TGTGCCAGCAGCGTAGCGGCGGGCAGCAATCAGCCCCAGCATTTT. Residues: CASSVAAGSNQPQHF.

This clone showed up just once. This sequence joins TRBV6-5 and TRBJ2-5; D perhaps matches TRBD1 (5 bases). Germline CDR1 reads MNHEY; CDR2 reads SVGAGI. V gave up 5 bases and J gave up 3 bases, with 13 bases separating them. The CDR3 contains 14 residues. The CDR3, as DNA: TGTGCCAGCAGTCAGTCAGGGCTTAAAGAGACCCAGTACTTC. Amino acids: CASSQSGLKETQYF.

The rearrangement uses TRBV5-1 and TRBJ2-6; D gene uncertain. V was clipped by 1 base and J by 2 bases, with 4 bases between them. The CDR3 is 14 residues long. Per the germline V gene, CDR1 is SGHRS and CDR2 is YFSETQ. The CDR3, as DNA: TGCGCCAGCAGCTTGTTCCCTGGGGCCAACGTCCTGACTTTC. This encodes CASSLFPGANVLTF.

This clone occurred a few times. J is TRBJ2-5 and V is TRBV2; 9 bases match TRBD2. The CDR3 sequence is 16 residues long. The V gene end was trimmed by 4 bases and the J gene end by 5 bases; junction bases not matched to a gene: 11. Germline CDR1 reads SNHLY; CDR2 reads FYNNEI. In DNA form, the CDR3 reads TGTGCCAGCAGTGTAGGGCTAGCGGGAACAAGGGAGACCCAGTACTTC. Translated: CASSVGLAGTRETQYF.

The chain joins TRBV5-1 to TRBJ2-1; D possibly corresponds to TRBD1 (6 bases). This CDR3 has 14 amino acids. Per germline, CDR1 SGHRS and CDR2 YFSETQ. V was shortened by 3 bases and J by 2 bases, with 9 bases between the two germline ends. This chain's CDR3 is CASSYGTTYNEQFF. CDR3 DNA: TGCGCCAGCAGCTACGGGACAACCTACAATGAGCAGTTCTTC. The complete variable domain, with remaining parts taken from reference TRBV5-1 and TRBJ2-1, reads KAGVTQTPRYLIKTRGQQVTLSCSPISGHRSVSWYQQTPGQGLQFLFEYFSETQRNKGNFPGRFSGRQFSNSRSEMNVSTLELGDSALYLCASSYGTTYNEQFFGPGTRLTVL.

This chain joins TRBV6-5 and TRBJ2-7; D possibly matches TRBD1 or TRBD2 (5 bases each). V gave up 5 bases and J gave up 0 bases, with 14 bases separating them. Germline V gives CDR1 MNHEY, CDR2 SVGAGI. The CDR3 length is 15 residues. This chain's CDR3 is CASSPGRVGSYEQYF. The CDR3 DNA follows: TGTGCCAGCAGTCCGGGGCGGGTAGGCTCCTACGAGCAGTACTTC.

The chain carries TRBV30 and TRBJ1-2, with 11 bases identical to TRBD1. The V gene end was trimmed by 3 bases and the J gene end by 8 bases; junction bases not matched to a gene: 8. The CDR3 contains 14 residues. The V gene's germline CDR1 is GTSNPN and CDR2 SVGIG (reference sequence). CDR3 nucleotides: TGTGCCTGGAGGACGGGACAGGGGGTATCGGGCTACACCTTC. Translation: CAWRTGQGVSGYTF. Combining the CDR3 with reference TRBV30 and TRBJ1-2 gives the whole variable domain SQTIHQWPATLVQPVGSPLSLECTVEGTSNPNLYWYRQAAGRGLQLLFYSVGIGQISSEVPQNLSASRPQDRQFILSSKKLLLSDSGFYLCAWRTGQGVSGYTFGSGTRLTVV.

The chain combines TRBV6-6 with TRBJ1-2; D not certain. Deletions cut 0 bases from V and 0 bases from J, with 11 bases between. The CDR3 is 16 residues long. Germline CDR1 MNHNY, CDR2 SVGAGI (reference sequence). The CDR3 protein is CASSYSTGISNYGYTF. The CDR3 DNA follows: TGTGCCAGCAGTTACTCTACGGGGATTTCTAACTATGGCTACACCTTC.

The V call is TRBV28, the J call TRBJ1-1, with D unresolved. Germline V gene sequence: CDR1 MDHEN, CDR2 SYDVKM. Trimming took 6 bases from V and 0 from J, leaving 14 bases between them. This CDR3 spans 15 amino acids. CDR3 coding DNA: TGTGCCAGCAGCTCCCGTCGGCGCATGAACACTGAAGCTTTCTTT. Its protein is CASSSRRRMNTEAFF.

This chain connects TRBV6-5 to TRBJ2-7; TRBD1 agrees at 9 bases. CDR1 and CDR2 (germline): MNHEY, SVGAGI. J gave up 7 bases and V 8 bases, and 9 bases lay outside the gene matches. The CDR3 runs 13 residues. CDR3 protein: CASHGTGRGEQYF. The CDR3 coding sequence is TGTGCCAGCCACGGGACAGGGAGAGGAGAGCAGTACTTC.

V is TRBV9 and J is TRBJ1-2, with D unresolved. The ends were cut back, 3 bases at V and 8 bases at J, with 17 bases in the middle. This CDR3 spans 14 amino acids. In germline, CDR1 is SGDLS, CDR2 YYNGEE. CDR3: CASSARREASGYTF. DNA of the CDR3: TGTGCCAGCAGCGCCCGTCGAGAGGCGTCGGGCTACACCTTC.

This clone came up once. V and J are TRBV19 and TRBJ1-2; D unresolved. V gave up 1 base and J gave up 4 bases, with 13 bases separating them. Germline lookup yields CDR1 LNHDA and CDR2 SQIVND (reference sequence). There are 15 residues in the CDR3. CDR3 sequence reads: CASSIGRTEIYGYTF. The CDR3 DNA reads TGTGCCAGTAGTATAGGACGGACGGAAATCTATGGCTACACCTTC.